This TCR beta chain was sequenced in a study of OX40 agonist ivuxolimab in advanced cancers. In the study overall: Ivuxolimab was a fully human IgG2 agonistic monoclonal antibody targeting the costimulatory receptor OX40 (CD134). Intravenous ivuxolimab was administered to patients every 2 weeks at six dose levels: 0.01, 0.1, 0.3, 1.5, 3 and 10 mg/kg. Of the roughly 51 dose-escalation patients, hepatocellular carcinoma was present in about 19, melanoma in around 15, renal cell carcinoma in 9 and head and neck cancer in 9. In the dose-escalation cohort, over 65% of patients were male, and the mean age was approximately 60 years, with a range of roughly 20 to 80. Prior anti-PD-1, anti-PD-L1 or anti-CTLA-4 therapy was permitted, and about two fifths of dose-escalation patients had received checkpoint inhibitors. Partial responses occurred in three dose-escalation patients, of whom one had hepatocellular carcinoma and two had cutaneous melanoma. Peripheral TCRbeta sequencing aimed to test whether ivuxolimab altered TCR sequence diversity and caused clonal T-cell expansion. The paper covers the monotherapy dose-escalation part of the phase I ivuxolimab trial, which included N of about 51 patients.

To sequence the TCRbeta CDR3 region, genomic DNA was isolated from the sorted cells. The immunoSEQ Assay was used for sequencing of TCRbeta CDR3 regions. This is the immuneACCESS table as TCRdb keeps it, with only in-frame sequences that have V and J called. A part of the clones is gone; compared with another copy, unresolved V genes explain less than half, and the rest is unexplained. Within this sample are just over 80,000 clones, with about 88% of them counted one time only. The biggest ten clones account for 0.6% to 0.85% of the sample. Patients with a history of autoimmune disease or receiving systemic immunosuppression were excluded from the trial. Peripheral blood for TCR sequencing was drawn from every dose cohort at baseline, at cycle 4 day 1 and at cycle 7 day 1. Samples came from an open-label, multicenter, first-in-human phase I dose-escalation trial of ivuxolimab. Adults with locally advanced or metastatic melanoma, renal cell, hepatocellular, or head and neck squamous cell carcinoma were enrolled in the trial. Before TCR sequencing, CD4+ and CD8+ T cells were separately sorted from peripheral blood.

Based on the germline V gene, the CDR1 and CDR2 sequences are MDHEN and SYDVKM. The CDR3 measures 13 amino acids from cysteine to phenylalanine. Only the CDR3 region is kept as DNA, spanning 39 bases read in frame from base 1. Trimming takes 9 bases off V and 4 bases off J; junction bases not matched to a gene: 7. A note on this clone: Its antigen is still unknown. Per-base quality was not reported, and no clone a single base away is much larger than it.

Broad study findings and their caveats: In the 0.1-3.0 mg/kg groups, partial responders had among the lowest normalized peripheral clonal expansion, particularly in CD8+ T cells. On average, CD8+ T cells showed more expanded clones than CD4+ T cells after ivuxolimab. Low levels of normalized T-cell clonal expansion were also shown by some nonresponding patients. Antigen specificity was not determined for the clonally expanded peripheral T cells. At doses of 0.1 to 3.0 mg/kg, clonal expansion of both CD4+ and CD8+ T cells in blood was seen between baseline and week 6.

The material sequenced was CD4+ or CD8+ T cells sorted from blood, taken in a trial of the OX40 agonist ivuxolimab. The receptor was isolated from an adult with an advanced solid tumor such as melanoma, head and neck, liver or kidney cancer. The chain couples TRBV28 to TRBJ1-2; TRBD1 agrees with 8 junctional bases. Here is the DNA: TGTGCCAGTAGGACAGGGACATTCTATGGCTACACCTTC. Its product reads: CASRTGTFYGYTF.